The following is a T cell receptor (beta chain) sequence with its context. Antigen specificity is unknown. Expressed TCRB transcripts were sequenced after all isolated RNA was converted to cDNA. Produced via immunoSEQ multiplex PCR; TCRdb's table is partial and in-frame only. Of some 370,000 clones listed, 8.5% to 10% are singletons. This CDR3 is built from 16 residues. Germline V gene data show CDR1 as SGHTA and CDR2 as FQGNSA. V lost 6 bases, J lost 3 bases, and 14 bases stayed unmatched. This specimen belongs to a study of beta chain features in type 1 diabetes. Study-wide results and caveats: For cells with high TCR expression, cDNA sequencing could yield over-representation. Type 1 diabetes patients had fewer VDJ junction insertions and more deletions. Across all four CD4+ subsets, people with type 1 diabetes showed modestly shorter TCRB CDR3s.

The source is a young man with type 1 diabetes. Sequencing was performed on central memory CD4+ T cells from blood. The chain has TRBV7-2 and TRBJ2-7; 7 nucleotides agree with TRBD2. In DNA, the CDR3 is TGTGCCAGCAGTCGATTCACGGGAGGCCCCCTCTACGAGCAGTACTTC. This gives the protein CASSRFTGGPLYEQYF. Using reference TRBV7-2 and TRBJ2-7 for the parts outside the CDR3, the full variable domain is GAGVSQSPSNKVTEKGKDVELRCDPISGHTALYWYRQSLGQGLEFLIYFQGNSAPDKSGLPSDRFSAERTGGSVSTLTIQRTQQEDSAVYLCASSRFTGGPLYEQYFGPGTRLTVT.